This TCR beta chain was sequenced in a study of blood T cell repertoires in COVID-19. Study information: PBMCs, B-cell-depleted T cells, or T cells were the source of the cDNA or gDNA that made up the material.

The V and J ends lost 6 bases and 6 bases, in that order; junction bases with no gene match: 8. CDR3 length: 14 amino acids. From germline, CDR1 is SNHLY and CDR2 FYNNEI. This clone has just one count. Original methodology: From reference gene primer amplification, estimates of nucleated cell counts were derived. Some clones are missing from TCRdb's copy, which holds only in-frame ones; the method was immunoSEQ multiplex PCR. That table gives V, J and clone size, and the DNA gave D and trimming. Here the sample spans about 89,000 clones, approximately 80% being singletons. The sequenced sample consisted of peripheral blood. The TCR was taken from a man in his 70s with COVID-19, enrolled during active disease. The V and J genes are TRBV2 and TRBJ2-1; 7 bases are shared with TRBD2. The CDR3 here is CASSGTIWGNEQFF. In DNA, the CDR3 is TGTGCCAGCAGCGGGACTATTTGGGGCAATGAGCAGTTCTTC.